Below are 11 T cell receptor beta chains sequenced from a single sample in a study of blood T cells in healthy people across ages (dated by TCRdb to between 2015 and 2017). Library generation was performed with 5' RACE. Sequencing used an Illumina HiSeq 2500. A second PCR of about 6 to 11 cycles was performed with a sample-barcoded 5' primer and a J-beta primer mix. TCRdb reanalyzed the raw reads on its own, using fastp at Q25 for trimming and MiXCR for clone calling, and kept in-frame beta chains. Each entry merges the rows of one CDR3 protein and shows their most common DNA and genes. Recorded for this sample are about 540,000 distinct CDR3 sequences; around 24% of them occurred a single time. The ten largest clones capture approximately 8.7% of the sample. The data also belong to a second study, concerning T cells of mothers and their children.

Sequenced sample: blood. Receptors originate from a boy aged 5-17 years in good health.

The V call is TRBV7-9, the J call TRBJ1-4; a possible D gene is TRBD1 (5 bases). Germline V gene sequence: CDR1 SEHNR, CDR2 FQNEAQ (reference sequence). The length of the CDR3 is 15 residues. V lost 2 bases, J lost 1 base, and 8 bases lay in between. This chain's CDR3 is CASSLKGRTNEKLFF. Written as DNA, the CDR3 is TGTGCCAGCAGCTTAAAGGGGCGAACTAATGAAAAACTGTTTTTT.

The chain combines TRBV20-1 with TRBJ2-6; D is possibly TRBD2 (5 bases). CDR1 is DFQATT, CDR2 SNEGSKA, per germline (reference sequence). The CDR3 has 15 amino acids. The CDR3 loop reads CSAGQSSSGANVLTF. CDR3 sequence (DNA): TGCAGCGCGGGTCAAAGCAGCTCTGGGGCCAACGTCCTGACTTTC.

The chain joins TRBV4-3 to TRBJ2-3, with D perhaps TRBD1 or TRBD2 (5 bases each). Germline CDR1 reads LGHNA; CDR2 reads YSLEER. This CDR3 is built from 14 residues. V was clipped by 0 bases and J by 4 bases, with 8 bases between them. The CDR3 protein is CASSQERGPDTQYF. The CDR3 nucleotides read TGCGCCAGCAGCCAAGAAAGGGGACCAGATACGCAGTATTTT.

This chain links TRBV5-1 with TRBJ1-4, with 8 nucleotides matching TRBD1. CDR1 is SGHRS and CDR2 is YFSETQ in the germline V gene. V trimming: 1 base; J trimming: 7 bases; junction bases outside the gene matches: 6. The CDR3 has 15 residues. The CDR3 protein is CASSLFGDRGEKLFF. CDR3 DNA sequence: TGCGCCAGCAGCTTGTTCGGTGACAGGGGTGAAAAACTGTTTTTT.

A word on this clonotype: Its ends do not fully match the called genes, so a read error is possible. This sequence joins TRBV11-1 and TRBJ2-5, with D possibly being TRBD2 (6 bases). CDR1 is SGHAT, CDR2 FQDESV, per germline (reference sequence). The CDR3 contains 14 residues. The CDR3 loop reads CASSLTGGRETQDF. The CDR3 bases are TGTGCCAGCAGCTTAACCGGAGGGAGAGAGACCCAGGACTTC. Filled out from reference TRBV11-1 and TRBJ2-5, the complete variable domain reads EAEVAQSPRYKITEKSQAVAFWCDPISGHATLYWYRQILGQGPELLVQFQDESVVDDSQLPKDRFSAERLKGVDSTLKIQPAELGDSAMYLCASSLTGGRETQDFGPGTRLLVL.

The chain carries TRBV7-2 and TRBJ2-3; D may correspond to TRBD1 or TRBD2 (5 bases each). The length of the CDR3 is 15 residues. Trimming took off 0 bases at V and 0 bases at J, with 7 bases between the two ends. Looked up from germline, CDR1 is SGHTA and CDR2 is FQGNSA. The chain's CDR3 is CASSLARGSTDTQYF. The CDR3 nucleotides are TGTGCCAGCAGCTTAGCCCGGGGCAGCACAGATACGCAGTATTTT.

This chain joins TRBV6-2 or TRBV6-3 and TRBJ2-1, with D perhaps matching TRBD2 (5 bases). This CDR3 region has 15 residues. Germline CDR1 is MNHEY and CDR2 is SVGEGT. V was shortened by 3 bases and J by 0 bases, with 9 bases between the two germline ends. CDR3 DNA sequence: TGTGCCAGCAGTTATCGTGGGAGCTCCTACAATGAGCAGTTCTTC. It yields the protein CASSYRGSSYNEQFF.

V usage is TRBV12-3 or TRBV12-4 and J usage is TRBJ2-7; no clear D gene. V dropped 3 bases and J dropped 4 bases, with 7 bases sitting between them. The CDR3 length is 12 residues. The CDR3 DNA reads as TGTGCCAGCAGTTTTACGACTTACGAGCAGTACTTC. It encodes CASSFTTYEQYF.

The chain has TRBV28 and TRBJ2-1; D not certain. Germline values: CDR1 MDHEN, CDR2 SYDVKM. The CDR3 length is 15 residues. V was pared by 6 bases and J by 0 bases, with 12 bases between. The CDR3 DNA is TGTGCCAGCAGGTTCGAGCTGAGCTCCTACAATGAGCAGTTCTTC. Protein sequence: CASRFELSSYNEQFF.

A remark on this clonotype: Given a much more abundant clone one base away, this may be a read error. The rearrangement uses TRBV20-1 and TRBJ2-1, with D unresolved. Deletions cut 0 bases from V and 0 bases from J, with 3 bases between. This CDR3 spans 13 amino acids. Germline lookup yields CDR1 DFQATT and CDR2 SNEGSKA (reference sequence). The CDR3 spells CSAREGSYNEQFF. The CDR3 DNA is TGCAGTGCTAGAGAGGGCTCCTACAATGAGCAGTTCTTC.

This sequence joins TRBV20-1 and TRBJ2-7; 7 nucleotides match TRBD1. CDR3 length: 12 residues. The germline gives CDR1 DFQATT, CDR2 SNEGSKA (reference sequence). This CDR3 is CSASLTGNEQYF. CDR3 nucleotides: TGCAGCGCCAGCCTGACAGGGAACGAGCAGTACTTC.